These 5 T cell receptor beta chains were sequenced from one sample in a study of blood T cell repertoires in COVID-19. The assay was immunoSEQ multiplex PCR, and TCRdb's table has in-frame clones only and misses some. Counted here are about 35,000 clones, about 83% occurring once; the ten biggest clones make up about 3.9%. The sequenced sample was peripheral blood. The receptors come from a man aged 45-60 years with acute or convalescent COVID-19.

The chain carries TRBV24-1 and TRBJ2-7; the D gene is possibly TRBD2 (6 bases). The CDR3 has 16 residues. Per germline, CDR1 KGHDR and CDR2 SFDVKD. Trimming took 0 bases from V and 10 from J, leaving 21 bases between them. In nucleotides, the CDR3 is TGTGCCACCAGTGATTTGCAACTCCCGACAGTCGGGGGACAGTACTTC. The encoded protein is CATSDLQLPTVGGQYF.

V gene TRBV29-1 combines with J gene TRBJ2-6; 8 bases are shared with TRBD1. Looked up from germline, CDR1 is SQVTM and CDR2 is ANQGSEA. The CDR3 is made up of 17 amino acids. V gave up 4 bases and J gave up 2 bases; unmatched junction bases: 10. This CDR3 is CSVGVRDRTAGANVLTF. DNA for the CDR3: TGCAGCGTTGGGGTCCGGGACAGGACTGCTGGGGCCAACGTCCTGACTTTC.

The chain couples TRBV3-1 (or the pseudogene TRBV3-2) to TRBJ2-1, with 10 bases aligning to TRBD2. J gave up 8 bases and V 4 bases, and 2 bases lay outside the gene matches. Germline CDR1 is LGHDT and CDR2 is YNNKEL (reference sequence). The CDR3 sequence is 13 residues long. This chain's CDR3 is CASSLAGGDEQFF. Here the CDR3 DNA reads TGTGCCAGCAGCCTAGCGGGAGGAGATGAGCAGTTCTTC.

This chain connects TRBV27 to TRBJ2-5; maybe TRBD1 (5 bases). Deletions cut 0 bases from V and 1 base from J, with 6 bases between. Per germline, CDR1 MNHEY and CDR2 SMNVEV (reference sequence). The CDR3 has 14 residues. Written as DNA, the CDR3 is TGTGCCAGCAGTTTATCCCAGGGCCAAGAGACCCAGTACTTC. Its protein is CASSLSQGQETQYF.

The CDR3 DNA sequence: TGTGCCAGCAGCTTAATGGGCCGGGGGACCCAAGAGACCCAGTACTTC. This sequence encodes CASSLMGRGTQETQYF. The chain has TRBV7-3 and TRBJ2-5; tentative D call: TRBD2 (6 bases). In germline, CDR1 is SGHTA, CDR2 FQGTGA. Trimming left V 1 base short and J 1 base short, with 13 bases between. The CDR3 covers 16 residues.